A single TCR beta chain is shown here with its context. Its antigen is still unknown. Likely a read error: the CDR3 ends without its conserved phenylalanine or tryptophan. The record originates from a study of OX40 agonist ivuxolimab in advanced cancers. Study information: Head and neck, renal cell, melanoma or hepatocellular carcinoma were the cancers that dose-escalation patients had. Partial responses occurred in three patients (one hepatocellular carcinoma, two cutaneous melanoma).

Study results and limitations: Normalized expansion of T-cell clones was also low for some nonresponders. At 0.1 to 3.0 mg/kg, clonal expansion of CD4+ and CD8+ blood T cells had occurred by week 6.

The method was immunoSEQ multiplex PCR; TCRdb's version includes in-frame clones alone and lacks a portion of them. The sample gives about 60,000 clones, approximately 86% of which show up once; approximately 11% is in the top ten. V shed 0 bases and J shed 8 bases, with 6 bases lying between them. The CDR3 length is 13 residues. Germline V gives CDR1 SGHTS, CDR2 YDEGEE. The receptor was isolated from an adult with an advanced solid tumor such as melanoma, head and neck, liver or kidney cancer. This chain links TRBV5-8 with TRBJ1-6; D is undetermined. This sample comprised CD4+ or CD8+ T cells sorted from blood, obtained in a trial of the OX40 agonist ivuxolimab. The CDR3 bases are TGTGCCAGCAGCTTGGTCCTATATTCACCCCTCCACCTT. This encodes CASSLVLYSPLHL.